Described below is a single T cell receptor (beta chain) sequence and its context. This sample stems from a study of OX40 agonist ivuxolimab in advanced cancers. For the study at large: Among those enrolled, mean age was around 55 years (range about 23 to 90) and about 79% were male.

Blood sampling took place at baseline, cycle 4 day 1, and cycle 7 day 1. TCRdb's copy holds only in-frame clones and misses some; the assay was immunoSEQ multiplex PCR. The sample lists around 31,000 clones, roughly 76% seen once, with roughly 21% in the top ten. V lost 3 bases to trimming and J lost 5 bases; unmatched junction nucleotides: 9. The CDR3 consists of 17 residues. From germline, CDR1 is KGHSH and CDR2 LQKENI. This receptor was taken from an adult with an advanced solid tumor such as melanoma, head and neck, liver or kidney cancer. This chain links TRBV18 with TRBJ2-2; the match to TRBD2 covers 10 bases. Sequencing was performed on CD4+ or CD8+ T cells sorted from blood, taken in a trial of the OX40 agonist ivuxolimab. CDR3 bases: TGTGCCAGCTCACCGACGGCTAGCGGGAGTCGGACCGGGGAGCTGTTTTTT. Its protein is CASSPTASGSRTGELFF.